Each of the 11 T cell receptor beta chains below was sequenced from the same sample in a study of OX40 agonist ivuxolimab in advanced cancers. Profiled with immunoSEQ multiplex PCR; TCRdb holds only in-frame clones, not every one. Of around 100,000 clones detected, 90% to 95% appear once; the ten largest clones hold roughly 0.33%. This sample comprised CD4+ or CD8+ T cells sorted from blood, obtained in a trial of the OX40 agonist ivuxolimab. Receptors originate from an adult with an advanced solid tumor such as melanoma, head and neck, liver or kidney cancer.

In DNA form, the CDR3 reads TGTGCCAGTATACAGGGTGGGGGCTACGAGCAGTACTTC. Its protein product is CASIQGGGYEQYF. V gene TRBV28 combines with J gene TRBJ2-7, with D maybe TRBD1 (6 bases). Looked up from germline, CDR1 is MDHEN and CDR2 is SYDVKM. The V end lost 9 bases, the J end lost 3 bases, and 15 bases lay between the germline ends. The CDR3 extends over 13 amino acids.

This chain's CDR3 is CASSSPQGNRYGYTF. CDR3 sequence (DNA): TGTGCCAGCAGCTCCCCCCAGGGTAATCGTTATGGCTACACCTTC. V gene TRBV11-3 combines with J gene TRBJ1-2, with a weak D call TRBD1 (5 bases). This CDR3 has 15 amino acids. The V end was cut by 4 bases, the J end by 5 bases, with 17 bases between. Germline V gives CDR1 SGHNT, CDR2 YENEEA.

The chain recombines TRBV7-7 with TRBJ2-3; 8 nucleotides align to TRBD2. Germline V gene lookup returns CDR1 SSHAT and CDR2 FNYEAQ (reference sequence). Trimming at V came to 2 bases and at J to 4 bases, leaving 2 bases not matched to a gene. The CDR3 is 14 amino acids. CDR3 sequence reads: CASSLSGSPDTQYF. CDR3 DNA sequence: TGTGCCAGCAGCTTAAGCGGGAGTCCAGATACGCAGTATTTT.

The rearrangement uses TRBV19 and TRBJ2-7; tentative D call: TRBD2 (5 bases). The germline V gene encodes CDR1 LNHDA and CDR2 SQIVND (reference sequence). Trimming shortened V by 3 bases and J by 3 bases, and 12 bases separated the two germline ends. The CDR3 runs to 14 residues. The CDR3 coding sequence is TGTGCCAGTAGTATCCAACCGGGGAACTACGAGCAGTACTTC. Its protein is CASSIQPGNYEQYF.

The rearrangement links TRBV19 to TRBJ2-3, with 14 bases fitting TRBD2. Germline V gene sequence: CDR1 LNHDA, CDR2 SQIVND (reference sequence). This CDR3 has 18 amino acids. The ends lost 5 bases at V and 0 bases at J; junction bases unmatched: 7. The CDR3 protein is CASSRTSGGQSSTDTQYF. In DNA, the CDR3 is TGTGCCAGTAGTCGGACTAGCGGGGGGCAATCTAGCACAGATACGCAGTATTTT.

Only one count was recorded for this clone. This sequence joins TRBV27 and TRBJ2-1; 7 nucleotides agree with TRBD2. The CDR3 loop spans 18 amino acids. Losses at the gene ends were 2 bases for V and 3 bases for J; bases not matched to a gene: 13. Per germline, CDR1 MNHEY and CDR2 SMNVEV (reference sequence). The CDR3 nucleotides are TGTGCCAGCAGTTTAGTCCCCTCAGCGGCTAGCGGCTACAATGAGCAGTTCTTC. This encodes CASSLVPSAASGYNEQFF.

V and J are TRBV5-5 and TRBJ1-1, with 9 bases fitting TRBD1. This CDR3 region has 14 residues. The germline V gene has CDR1 SGHKS and CDR2 YYEKEE (reference sequence). The V segment lost 2 bases and the J segment 5 bases; nucleotides outside the gene matches: 4. CDR3 DNA sequence: TGTGCCAGCAGCTTCGCGACAGGGGGGACTGAAGCTTTCTTT. Its protein is CASSFATGGTEAFF.

The chain employs TRBV5-1 and TRBJ2-2; 8 bases are shared with TRBD1. CDR3 size: 15 residues. The germline gives CDR1 SGHRS, CDR2 YFSETQ. V trimming: 0 bases; J trimming: 6 bases; junction bases outside the gene matches: 4. The CDR3 spells CASSLGTGNPGELFF. CDR3 nucleotides: TGCGCCAGCAGCTTGGGGACAGGGAATCCCGGGGAGCTGTTTTTT.

This clone has a single count. V and J are TRBV10-3 and TRBJ2-2; weak D call: TRBD1 (6 bases). V was pared by 0 bases and J by 3 bases, with 8 bases between. This CDR3 comprises 15 residues. Germline CDR1 reads ENHRY; CDR2 reads SYGVKD. The CDR3 sequence: CAISESAGDTGELFF. Here the CDR3 DNA reads TGTGCCATCAGTGAGTCGGCAGGGGACACCGGGGAGCTGTTTTTT.

The chain couples TRBV6-5 to TRBJ2-3; D assignment may be TRBD1 or TRBD2 (5 bases each). V was pared by 5 bases and J by 10 bases, with 10 bases between. This CDR3 spans 11 amino acids. Germline CDR1 reads MNHEY; CDR2 reads SVGAGI. The CDR3 loop is CASSKLGAQYF. The CDR3 nucleotides are TGTGCCAGCAGTAAACTAGGGGCGCAGTATTTT.

This chain uses TRBV18 with TRBJ2-3, with D possibly TRBD1 on 5 matching bases. The V gene lost 4 bases and the J gene lost 2 bases, with 16 bases spanning the gap. There are 16 residues in the CDR3. CDR1 KGHSH and CDR2 LQKENI come from the germline V gene. CDR3 in DNA: TGTGCCAGCTCACTTAGACAGACTTGGTACACAGATACGCAGTATTTT. Its protein is CASSLRQTWYTDTQYF. The full variable domain, completed using reference TRBV18 and TRBJ2-3, is NAGVMQNPRHLVRRRGQEARLRCSPMKGHSHVYWYRQLPEEGLKFMVYLQKENIIDESGMPKERFSAEFPKEGPSILRIQQVVRGDSAAYFCASSLRQTWYTDTQYFGPGTRLTVL.